This TCR beta chain was sequenced during a study of blood T cell repertoires in COVID-19 (dated by TCRdb to the early 2020s). In the study overall: The collaborator samples originated in the United States, Italy and Spain and spanned the acute and convalescent phases of COVID-19. The dataset comprised deeply sampled blood TCRbeta repertoires from subjects exposed to, actively infected with, or recovered from COVID-19. The material from the prospective study consisted of cDNA or gDNA derived from T cells, B-cell-depleted T cells, or PBMCs. Samples came from the ongoing ImmuneRACE study (first 160 participants) plus 1,254 subjects from 6 global collaborators. Where available, HLA class I and class II types were obtained from metadata supplied by the sample provider rather than from assay-based typing. The repertoires were released in a freely available public database meant as a resource for research on the immune response to SARS-CoV-2. A de-identified subject ID, COVID-19 status, age in years and sex were almost always included in the sample metadata. Points the paper makes about the study in general: Clinical and demographic metadata were provided uncurated, with the amount varying by source and participant.

TCRbeta CDR3 regions were amplified from genomic DNA by means of the immunoSEQ Assay, a bias-controlled multiplex PCR. The authors' analysis ran thus. The number of nucleated cells in each sample was estimated by amplification of reference gene primers within the assay. To quantify the absolute abundance of each unique TCRbeta CDR3 rearrangement, sequence reads were collapsed and filtered. For each sample, productive Simpson clonality was calculated by taking the square root of Simpson's diversity index across productive rearrangements. The source is immuneACCESS, and TCRdb retained only in-frame sequences with V and J called. Part of the clones is not carried over; for the studies checked, unresolved V genes explain less than half of this, and the remainder is unexplained. V, J and clone size derive from that table, while D and trimming were established from the DNA sequence. Recorded for this sample are about 400,000 clones; roughly 91% of them occurred a single time. The leading ten clones occupy about 1.8% of the sample.

Reading from cysteine to phenylalanine, the CDR3 counts 21 amino acids. The read is trimmed to its CDR3 DNA, 63 bases read in frame from base 1. Reading the germline V gene gives CDR1 SGDLS and CDR2 YYNGEE. The germline ends are 27 bases apart after V is trimmed by 0 bases and J by 2 bases. A note on this clone: The specificity of this receptor is unknown. Within one base of it there is no much larger clone, and no base qualities were kept.

In the prospective study, participants were roughly 18 to 95 years old, resided in about two dozen geographic areas of the United States, and were enrolled through a virtual design. To assign participants to cohorts, the prospective study relied on clinical history that participants themselves reported in a screening survey and a study questionnaire. For ImmuneRACE Cohort 3, a participant was defined as recovered based on two consecutive negative NP/OP PCR tests, clearance by a healthcare professional, or resolution of symptoms. In the prospective study, mobile phlebotomists collected whole blood, serum and a nasopharyngeal or oropharyngeal swab from each participant. Prospective study participants could optionally give additional blood draws and questionnaires over a roughly two-month period. Prospective study blood samples were shipped either frozen or at room temperature before DNA extraction.

The chain employs TRBV9 and TRBJ1-5; 6 matching bases give a weak D call of TRBD1. The origin of this receptor is a woman aged 30 to 39 who had recovered from COVID-19. The sample was PBMCs or T cells enriched from blood (not recorded which). CDR3 loop: CASSVATESTGTQDRNQPQHF. The DNA reads TGTGCCAGCAGCGTAGCTACCGAAAGCACCGGGACACAAGATCGCAATCAGCCCCAGCATTTT.